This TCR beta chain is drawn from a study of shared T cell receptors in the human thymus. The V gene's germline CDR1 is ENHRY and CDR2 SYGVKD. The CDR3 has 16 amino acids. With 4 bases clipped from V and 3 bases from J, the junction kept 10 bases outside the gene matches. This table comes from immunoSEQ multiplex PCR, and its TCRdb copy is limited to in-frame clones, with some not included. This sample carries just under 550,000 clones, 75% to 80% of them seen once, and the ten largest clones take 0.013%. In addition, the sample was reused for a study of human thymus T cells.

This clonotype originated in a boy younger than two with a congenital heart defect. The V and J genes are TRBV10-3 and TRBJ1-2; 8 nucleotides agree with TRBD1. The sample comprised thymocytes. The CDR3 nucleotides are TGTGCCATCAGTGTAACAGGGGGTAAAGAAGACTATGGCTACACCTTC. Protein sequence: CAISVTGGKEDYGYTF.